This T cell receptor (beta chain) was sequenced in a study of identical twins (dated by TCRdb to about 2016). A note on the overall study: TCR alpha and beta repertoires from monozygotic twins, unrelated adults of various ages and cord blood were deep-sequenced to test whether fetal clonotypes persist. Replicate twin experiments were performed at different times using different library preparation protocols to rule out contamination.

What the research found in general, with its limitations: Compared with coincidental sharing between unrelated individuals, out-of-frame TCR alpha sequences shared between twins showed an excess of sequences with low generation probability. Because the same donors could not be followed over many years, the conclusions relied on cross-sectional statistical analysis. The excess sharing between twins in beta out-of-frame sequences was weaker because fewer shared sequences reduced the signal-to-noise ratio. Invariant T cells such as MAIT and iNKT could partly confound zero-insertion analyses, though diverse VJ usage argued against this for most clonotypes. Abundant cord blood beta clonotypes carried fewer insertions; young adult naive repertoires showed a weaker similar trend, while memory repertoires showed none. In monozygotic twins, recombination models systematically underestimated out-of-frame TCR alpha sharing, but the models matched the sharing seen between unrelated individuals.

Note on this clonotype: Its antigen specificity is not known. Per-base qualities were not stored, and no clone one base away is much larger.

Library method: 5' RACE. This sample was sequenced with an Illumina HiSeq 2000. Template switching added a universal primer binding site, and the final cDNA carried a unique molecular identifier that allowed TCR cDNA molecules to be counted accurately. Specific primers in the conserved constant-segment region were used to synthesize first-strand cDNA for the TCR alpha and beta chains. To control for contamination, each cDNA library was double barcoded with a SMART-Mk sample barcode plus Illumina barcodes. TruSeq adapter sequences, together with Illumina sample barcodes, were added in two successive PCR steps. Sequencing of the TCR alpha and beta cDNA libraries was done on the Illumina HiSeq platform using custom primers. On the authors' methods: MiGEC processed the raw reads to extract unique molecular identifiers, while MiXCR was used to determine the CDR3 positions. Recombination models were inferred per individual with the repgenHMM and IGoR tools using an EM algorithm. The tcR package in R was used for shared clonotype analysis, with sharing normalized by the product of cloneset sizes. To study raw recombination free of thymic and clonal selection effects, out-of-frame nonproductive sequences were analyzed. Through fastp at Q25 and MiXCR, TCRdb rebuilt clones from the public reads, retaining in-frame beta chains. Rows with a matching CDR3 protein are joined into one entry that keeps the most common DNA and genes. TCRdb, not the authors, supplied the V and J calls. Counted in this sample were roughly 240,000 distinct CDR3 sequences; 7.5% of them appeared once. Roughly 5% of the sample is held by the ten biggest clonotypes.

Unmatched junction bases come to 4, with V trimmed by 6 bases and J by 0 bases. As encoded in the germline V gene (reference sequence), CDR1 is MNHEY while CDR2 is SMNVEV. The CDR3 covers 15 residues, taking in both the cysteine and the phenylalanine. Kept here is only the CDR3 DNA, which spans 45 bases and is read in frame from base 1. Only healthy Caucasian donors were included. Three pairs of female monozygotic twins, all aged roughly 18 to 29 years, were included in the twin cohort. CD4+ and CD8+ T cell populations were isolated with positive isolation kits from Invitrogen. This sample was also put to use in a study of yellow fever vaccine responses in identical twins. The second investigation adds: According to the authors, in identical twins the way T cells responded to vaccination appeared partly convergent and partly personalized. In the study, vaccine-responding T cell clones were precisely tracked in identical twins.

The source is a woman between 18 and 29 years old in good health. The sample consisted of CD8+ T cells sorted from blood. Recombination connected TRBV27 to TRBJ1-4; the junction holds 7 bases that match TRBD1. The bases read TGTGCCAGCAGCTGGGACAGAGCAACTAATGAAAAACTGTTTTTT. The encoded protein is CASSWDRATNEKLFF.